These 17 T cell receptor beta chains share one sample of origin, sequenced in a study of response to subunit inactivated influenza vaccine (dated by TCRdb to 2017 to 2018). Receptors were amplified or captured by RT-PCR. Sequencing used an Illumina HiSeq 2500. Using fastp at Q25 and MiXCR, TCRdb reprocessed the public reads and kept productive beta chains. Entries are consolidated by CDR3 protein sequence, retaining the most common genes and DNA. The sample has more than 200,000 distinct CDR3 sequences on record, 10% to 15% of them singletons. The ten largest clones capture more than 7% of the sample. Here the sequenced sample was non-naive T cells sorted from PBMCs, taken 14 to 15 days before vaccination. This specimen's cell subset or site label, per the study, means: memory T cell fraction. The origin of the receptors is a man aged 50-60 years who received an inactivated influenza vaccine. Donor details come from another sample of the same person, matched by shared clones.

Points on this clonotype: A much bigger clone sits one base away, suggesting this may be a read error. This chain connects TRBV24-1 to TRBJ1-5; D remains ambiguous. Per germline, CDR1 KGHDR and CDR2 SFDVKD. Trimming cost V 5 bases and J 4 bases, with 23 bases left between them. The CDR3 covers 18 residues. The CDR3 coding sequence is TGTGCCACCAGTGCTTTAATCCCCGTCGGACGGTTGAATCAGCCCCAGCATTTT. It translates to CATSALIPVGRLNQPQHF.

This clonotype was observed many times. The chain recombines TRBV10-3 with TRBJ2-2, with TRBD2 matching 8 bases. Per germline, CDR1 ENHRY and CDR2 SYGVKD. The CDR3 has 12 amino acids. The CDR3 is CATSDNTGELFF. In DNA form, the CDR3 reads TGTGCGACTAGCGACAACACCGGGGAGCTGTTTTTT.

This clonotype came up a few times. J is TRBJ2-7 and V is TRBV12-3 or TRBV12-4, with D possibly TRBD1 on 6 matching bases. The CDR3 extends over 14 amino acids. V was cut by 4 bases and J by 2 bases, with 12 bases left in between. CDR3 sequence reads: CASSSETGPYEQYF. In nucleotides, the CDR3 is TGTGCCAGCAGTTCAGAGACAGGTCCCTACGAGCAGTACTTC.

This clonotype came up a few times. The CDR3 DNA sequence: TGTGCCAGCAGCGGGACAGGCTTCGGTAACATTCAGTACTTC. Protein product: CASSGTGFGNIQYF. V is TRBV7-8 and J is TRBJ2-4; the match to TRBD1 covers 8 bases. Losses at the gene ends were 5 bases for V and 7 bases for J; bases not matched to a gene: 7. Germline CDR1 and CDR2: SGHVS and FQNEAQ. The CDR3 totals 14 residues.

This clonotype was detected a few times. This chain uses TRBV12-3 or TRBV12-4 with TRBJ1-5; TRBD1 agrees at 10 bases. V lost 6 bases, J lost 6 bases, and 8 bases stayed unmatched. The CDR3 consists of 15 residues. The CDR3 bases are TGTGCCAGCAGGCCCGGGACAGGGGTCTCTCAGCCCCAGCATTTT. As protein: CASRPGTGVSQPQHF.

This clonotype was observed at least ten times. Here the CDR3 reads CASSLSTGRLLHF. The CDR3 nucleotides are TGTGCCAGCAGTTTAAGCACAGGCCGCCTCCTCCACTTT. The V gene is TRBV12-3 or TRBV12-4, the J gene TRBJ1-6; a possible D gene is TRBD1 (5 bases). CDR3 length: 13 amino acids. The V and J ends lost 2 bases and 15 bases respectively, with 14 bases between them.

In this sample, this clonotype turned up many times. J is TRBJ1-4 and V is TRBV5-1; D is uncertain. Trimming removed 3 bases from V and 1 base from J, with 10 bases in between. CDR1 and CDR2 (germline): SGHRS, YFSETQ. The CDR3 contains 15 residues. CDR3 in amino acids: CASSYYAGTNEKLFF. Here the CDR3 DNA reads TGCGCCAGCAGCTACTATGCCGGAACTAATGAAAAACTGTTTTTT. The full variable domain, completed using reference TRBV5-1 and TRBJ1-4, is KAGVTQTPRYLIKTRGQQVTLSCSPISGHRSVSWYQQTPGQGLQFLFEYFSETQRNKGNFPGRFSGRQFSNSRSEMNVSTLELGDSALYLCASSYYAGTNEKLFFGSGTQLSVL.

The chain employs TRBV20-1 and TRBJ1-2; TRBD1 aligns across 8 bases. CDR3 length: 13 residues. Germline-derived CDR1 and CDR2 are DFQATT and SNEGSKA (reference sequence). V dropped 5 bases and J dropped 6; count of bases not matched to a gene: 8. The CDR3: CSAARQGQDGYTF. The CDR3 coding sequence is TGCAGTGCTGCAAGACAGGGGCAGGATGGCTACACCTTC.

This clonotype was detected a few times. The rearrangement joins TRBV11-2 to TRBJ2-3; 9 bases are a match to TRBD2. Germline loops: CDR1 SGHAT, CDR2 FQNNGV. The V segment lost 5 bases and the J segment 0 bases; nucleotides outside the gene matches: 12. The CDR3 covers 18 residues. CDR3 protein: CASSPRFRLAGSTDTQYF. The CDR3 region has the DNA TGTGCCAGCAGCCCTAGGTTTAGGCTAGCGGGGAGCACAGATACGCAGTATTTT.

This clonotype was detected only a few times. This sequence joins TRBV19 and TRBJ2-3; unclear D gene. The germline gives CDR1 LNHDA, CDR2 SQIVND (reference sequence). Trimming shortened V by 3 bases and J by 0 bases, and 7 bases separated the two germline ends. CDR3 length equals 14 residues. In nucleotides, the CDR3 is TGTGCCAGTAGTATTAGTGCGAGCACAGATACGCAGTATTTT. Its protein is CASSISASTDTQYF.

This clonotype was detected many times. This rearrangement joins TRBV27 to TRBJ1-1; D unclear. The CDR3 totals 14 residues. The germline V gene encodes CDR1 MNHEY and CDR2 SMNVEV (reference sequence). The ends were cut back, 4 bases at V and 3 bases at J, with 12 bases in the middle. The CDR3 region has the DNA TGTGCCAGCAGTTCTCCTCCCCACTACACTGAAGCTTTCTTT. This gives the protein CASSSPPHYTEAFF.

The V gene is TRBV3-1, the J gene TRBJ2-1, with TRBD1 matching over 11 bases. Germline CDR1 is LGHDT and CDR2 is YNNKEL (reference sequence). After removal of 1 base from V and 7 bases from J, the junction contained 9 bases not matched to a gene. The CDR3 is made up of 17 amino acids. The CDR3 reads CASSQGGTGGFRNEQFF. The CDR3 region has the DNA TGTGCCAGCAGCCAAGGGGGGACAGGGGGATTTAGAAATGAGCAGTTCTTC.

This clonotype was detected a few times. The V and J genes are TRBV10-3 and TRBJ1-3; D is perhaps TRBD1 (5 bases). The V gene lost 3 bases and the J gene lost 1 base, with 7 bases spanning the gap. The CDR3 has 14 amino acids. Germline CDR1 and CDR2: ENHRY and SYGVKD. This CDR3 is CAISDDRSGNTIYF. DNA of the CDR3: TGTGCCATCAGTGATGACAGATCTGGAAACACCATATATTTT.

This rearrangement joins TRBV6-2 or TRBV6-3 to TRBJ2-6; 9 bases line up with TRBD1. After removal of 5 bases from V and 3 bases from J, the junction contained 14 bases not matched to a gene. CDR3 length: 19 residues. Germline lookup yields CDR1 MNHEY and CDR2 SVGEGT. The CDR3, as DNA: TGTGCCAGCAGTATCGACCGGGGGACAGGGCTTAGTGGGGCCAACGTCCTGACTTTC. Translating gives CASSIDRGTGLSGANVLTF.

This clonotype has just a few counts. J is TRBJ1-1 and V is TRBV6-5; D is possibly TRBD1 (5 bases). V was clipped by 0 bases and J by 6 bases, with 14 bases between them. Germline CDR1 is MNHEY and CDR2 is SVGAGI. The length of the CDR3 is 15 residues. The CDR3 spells CASSYSTAVTSEAFF. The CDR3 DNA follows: TGTGCCAGCAGTTACTCGACAGCCGTTACCTCTGAAGCTTTCTTT.

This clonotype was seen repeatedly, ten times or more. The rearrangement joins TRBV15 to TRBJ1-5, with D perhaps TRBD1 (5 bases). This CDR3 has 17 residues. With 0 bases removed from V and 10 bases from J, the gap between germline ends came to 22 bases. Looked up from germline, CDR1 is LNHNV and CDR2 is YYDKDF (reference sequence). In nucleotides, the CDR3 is TGTGCCACCAGCAGAGATCGGTGGGGGACGGTAAGAATACCCCAGCATTTT. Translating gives CATSRDRWGTVRIPQHF. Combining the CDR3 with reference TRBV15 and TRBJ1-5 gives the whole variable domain DAMVIQNPRYQVTQFGKPVTLSCSQTLNHNVMYWYQQKSSQAPKLLFHYYDKDFNNEADTPDNFQSRRPNTSFCFLDIRSPGLGDTAMYLCATSRDRWGTVRIPQHFGDGTRLSIL.

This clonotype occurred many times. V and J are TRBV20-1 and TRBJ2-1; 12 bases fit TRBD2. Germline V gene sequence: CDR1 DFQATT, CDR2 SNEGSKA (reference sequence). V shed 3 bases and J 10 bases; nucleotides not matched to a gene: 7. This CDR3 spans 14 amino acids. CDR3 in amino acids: CSASFSLAGGEQFF. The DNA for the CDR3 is TGCAGTGCTAGTTTTTCCCTAGCGGGGGGGGAGCAGTTCTTC.